The 15 T cell receptor beta chains below were found in one sample sequenced in a study of chemoradiotherapy in HPV16-positive cancers. Repertoires were generated with immunoSEQ multiplex PCR, while TCRdb's copy carries only in-frame clones and drops some. This sample has 7,000 to 8,500 clones, with about nine tenths found just once. Sequences were derived from tumor tissue, sampled from a patient who underwent chemoradiotherapy. The source is a human donor with HPV-associated anogenital cancer.

The chain combines TRBV6-5 with TRBJ2-7; D is uncertain. The germline V gene encodes CDR1 MNHEY and CDR2 SVGAGI. Between the trimmed V and J ends, which lost 7 bases and 6 bases, there was a span of 19 bases. CDR3 size: 14 residues. The CDR3 here is CASIHRRPLFEQYF. The CDR3 DNA reads TGTGCCAGCATCCATCGCCGGCCCCTGTTCGAGCAGTACTTC.

This clone has a single count. The CDR3 region is CASSLVYHPGLQNLNTGELFF. CDR3 coding DNA: TGTGCCAGCAGCTTAGTATATCACCCGGGACTACAAAACTTAAACACCGGGGAGCTGTTTTTT. J is TRBJ2-2 and V is TRBV7-8, with 7 positions matching TRBD2. Germline CDR1 and CDR2: SGHVS and FQNEAQ. The CDR3 length is 21 residues. Trimming took 1 base from V and 2 from J; bases not matched to a gene: 19.

J is TRBJ2-1 and V is TRBV27, with 8 positions matching TRBD2. The CDR3 sequence is 15 residues long. Germline V lookup: CDR1 MNHEY, CDR2 SMNVEV (reference sequence). V lost 5 bases, J lost 4 bases, and 7 bases stayed unmatched. This CDR3 reads CASSVTSGAYNEQFF. The CDR3 DNA reads TGTGCCAGCAGTGTTACTAGCGGAGCATACAATGAGCAGTTCTTC.

The chain uses TRBV7-9 and TRBJ2-6; D ambiguous. This CDR3 has 13 amino acids. Trimming cost V 8 bases and J 0 bases, with 5 bases left between them. Looked up from germline, CDR1 is SEHNR and CDR2 is FQNEAQ (reference sequence). The CDR3 reads CASRSSGANVLTF. CDR3 nucleotide sequence: TGTGCCAGCCGGAGCTCTGGGGCCAACGTCCTGACTTTC.

The V and J genes are TRBV6-5 and TRBJ1-1; 9 positions agree with TRBD1. The length of the CDR3 is 13 residues. The V gene end was trimmed by 6 bases and the J gene end by 4 bases; junction bases not matched to a gene: 3. The germline gives CDR1 MNHEY, CDR2 SVGAGI. In nucleotides, the CDR3 is TGTGCCAGCAGCAGGGACAGGGCCACTGAAGCTTTCTTT. Protein product: CASSRDRATEAFF.

The chain uses TRBV6-1 and TRBJ2-1; D perhaps matches TRBD2 (5 bases). In germline, CDR1 is MNHNS, CDR2 SASEGT. This CDR3 has 15 amino acids. The V gene lost 0 bases and the J gene lost 4 bases, with 10 bases spanning the gap. The CDR3 DNA follows: TGTGCCAGCAGTGAAGCGGGAGCTGGATACAATGAGCAGTTCTTC. This sequence encodes CASSEAGAGYNEQFF.

The chain employs TRBV7-9 and TRBJ2-7, with D hard to call. The CDR3 loop spans 13 amino acids. Germline CDR1 and CDR2: SEHNR and FQNEAQ (reference sequence). V gave up 5 bases and J gave up 3 bases, with 11 bases separating them. CDR3 nucleotides: TGTGCCAGCAGCGCCACTCACCTCTACGAGCAGTACTTC. Amino acid sequence: CASSATHLYEQYF.

Comment on this clone: The sample contains more than one DNA sequence encoding this CDR3. This sequence joins TRBV30 and TRBJ2-1; D is perhaps TRBD1 (6 bases). The CDR3 is made up of 12 amino acids. Germline CDR1 GTSNPN, CDR2 SVGIG (reference sequence). V was shortened by 3 bases and J by 6 bases, with 9 bases between the two germline ends. This CDR3 is CAWRLGGNEQFF. In DNA form, the CDR3 reads TGTGCCTGGAGGTTAGGGGGCAATGAGCAGTTCTTC.

The chain links TRBV7-6 to TRBJ1-5; 9 positions agree with TRBD1. The CDR3 is 15 amino acids. The V segment lost 3 bases and the J segment 1 base; nucleotides outside the gene matches: 1. The germline CDR1 and CDR2 sequences are SGHVS and FNYEAQ. CDR3 in amino acids: CASSLGQGSNQPQHF. CDR3 nucleotides: TGTGCCAGCAGCTTGGGACAGGGAAGCAATCAGCCCCAGCATTTT.

This sequence joins TRBV19 and TRBJ1-1, with 7 positions matching TRBD1. Trimming at V came to 3 bases and at J to 1 base, leaving 2 bases not matched to a gene. In germline, CDR1 is LNHDA, CDR2 SQIVND (reference sequence). CDR3 length equals 14 residues. The CDR3 DNA reads TGTGCCAGTAGTATTCGGACAGGGAACACTGAAGCTTTCTTT. Protein sequence: CASSIRTGNTEAFF.

V gene TRBV12-5 combines with J gene TRBJ2-2; possible D gene TRBD2, 5 bases. Germline V CDR1 and CDR2: LGHNT, FRNRAP. There are 16 residues in the CDR3. V was trimmed by 5 bases and J by 3 bases, leaving 16 bases between them. The DNA of the CDR3 is TGTGCTAGTGGTCAAGTCCTTTCCGGGGACACCGGGGAGCTGTTTTTT. It yields the protein CASGQVLSGDTGELFF.

This CDR3 reads CASSFETFSYEQYF. The CDR3 coding sequence is TGTGCCAGCAGCTTTGAAACCTTTTCCTACGAGCAGTACTTC. This chain joins TRBV11-3 and TRBJ2-7, with D unresolved. The CDR3 length is 14 residues. Germline CDR1 and CDR2: SGHNT and YENEEA. V shed 3 bases and J shed 1 base, with 10 bases lying between them. The full variable domain, in which reference TRBV11-3 and TRBJ2-7 provide the parts outside the CDR3, is EAGVVQSPRYKIIEKKQPVAFWCNPISGHNTLYWYLQNLGQGPELLIRYENEEAVDDSQLPKDRFSAERLKGVDSTLKIQPAELGDSAVYLCASSFETFSYEQYFGPGTRLTVT.

The CDR3 nucleotides are TGTGCCACCCAGCGGGACAGGGGGCACGGCTACACCTTC. Translating it yields CATQRDRGHGYTF. The rearrangement uses TRBV11-3 and TRBJ1-2, with 12 bases identical to TRBD1. Germline values: CDR1 SGHNT, CDR2 YENEEA. This CDR3 spans 13 amino acids. J gave up 8 bases and V 10 bases, and 8 bases lay outside the gene matches.

The chain carries TRBV10-2 and TRBJ2-1; D call uncertain. Germline CDR1 is WSHSY and CDR2 is SAAADI. V lost 3 bases and J 10 bases, leaving 13 bases between the germline ends. This CDR3 spans 13 amino acids. This CDR3 is CASSDSRVGEQFF. CDR3 DNA sequence: TGCGCCAGCAGTGACTCGAGAGTCGGGGAGCAGTTCTTC.

The gene calls are TRBV7-3 and TRBJ2-3, with 12 bases matching TRBD2. This CDR3 comprises 16 residues. V gave up 4 bases and J gave up 3 bases; unmatched junction bases: 5. Germline values: CDR1 SGHTA, CDR2 FQGTGA. The CDR3 DNA follows: TGTGCCAGCAGCTCCGCTAGCGGGAGGGCGACAGATACGCAGTATTTT. Translation: CASSSASGRATDTQYF. Filled out from reference TRBV7-3 and TRBJ2-3, the complete variable domain reads GAGVSQTPSNKVTEKGKYVELRCDPISGHTALYWYRQSLGQGPEFLIYFQGTGAADDSGLPNDRFFAVRPEGSVSTLKIQRTERGDSAVYLCASSSASGRATDTQYFGPGTRLTVL.